These 18 T cell receptor beta chains share one sample of origin, sequenced in a study of T cell responses to AZD1222 COVID-19 vaccine. Generated by immunoSEQ multiplex PCR, the TCRdb table keeps only in-frame clones and is missing some. In the table there are 120,000 or so clones, around 87% of which are singletons. The sample in question was peripheral blood, obtained 28 days after the second AZD1222 dose. The source is an adult who received the AZD1222 COVID-19 vaccine.

This chain links TRBV19 with TRBJ2-5, with 8 nucleotides matching TRBD2. The V gene's germline CDR1 is LNHDA and CDR2 SQIVND (reference sequence). CDR3 length: 13 amino acids. V was clipped by 9 bases and J by 0 bases; unmatched bases: 3. The CDR3 reads CASRGGNQETQYF. The CDR3 nucleotides are TGTGCCAGCCGGGGGGGGAACCAAGAGACCCAGTACTTC.

As DNA, the CDR3 is TGTGCCAGCAGCTCAGGACAGGGTAAACTGTTTTTT. Translation: CASSSGQGKLFF. V usage is TRBV13 and J usage is TRBJ1-4; TRBD1 matches 8 bases. The CDR3 consists of 12 residues. The V gene's germline CDR1 is PRHDT and CDR2 FYEKMQ (reference sequence). V dropped 4 bases and J dropped 11; count of bases not matched to a gene: 3. Full variable domain (outside the CDR3, taken from reference TRBV13 and TRBJ1-4): AAGVIQSPRHLIKEKRETATLKCYPIPRHDTVYWYQQGPGQDPQFLISFYEKMQSDKGSIPDRFSAQQFSDYHSELNMSSLELGDSALYFCASSSGQGKLFFGSGTQLSVL.

The rearrangement joins TRBV10-1 to TRBJ2-5; D may be TRBD1 (5 bases). Trimming removed 8 bases from V and 7 bases from J, with 17 bases in between. The germline V gene has CDR1 WNHNN and CDR2 SYGVQD (reference sequence). The length of the CDR3 is 13 residues. In DNA form, the CDR3 reads TGCGCCAGCCAAACTCCAGGGTCTGCGACCCAGTACTTC. Protein sequence: CASQTPGSATQYF.

This rearrangement joins TRBV19 to TRBJ1-3; the D gene is possibly TRBD1 (5 bases). The CDR3 totals 17 residues. Trimming shortened V by 3 bases and J by 0 bases, and 15 bases separated the two germline ends. Germline V lookup: CDR1 LNHDA, CDR2 SQIVND (reference sequence). CDR3 in DNA: TGTGCCAGTAGTATTCCTAGCGACGGGGGCTCTGGAAACACCATATATTTT. It specifies CASSIPSDGGSGNTIYF.

The chain links TRBV6-5 to TRBJ1-4; D possibly corresponds to TRBD1 (5 bases). The CDR3 runs to 12 residues. Per the germline V gene, CDR1 is MNHEY and CDR2 is SVGAGI. V gave up 6 bases and J gave up 7 bases, with 9 bases separating them. CDR3 DNA sequence: TGTGCCAGCAGCGACAGATTTGAAAAACTGTTTTTT. Translating it yields CASSDRFEKLFF.

The chain links TRBV19 to TRBJ1-2; D is ambiguous. CDR1 LNHDA and CDR2 SQIVND come from the germline V gene (reference sequence). CDR3 size: 14 residues. V lost 3 bases to trimming and J lost 4 bases, with 12 bases between them. DNA of the CDR3: TGTGCCAGTAGTATCGAACGGCCAGTCTATGGCTACACCTTC. Amino acid sequence: CASSIERPVYGYTF.

This clone was counted a single time. This rearrangement joins TRBV5-1 to TRBJ1-1; no firm D call. CDR1 and CDR2 (germline): SGHRS, YFSETQ. V lost 0 bases, J lost 4 bases, and 7 bases lay in between. This CDR3 is built from 13 residues. In DNA, the CDR3 is TGCGCCAGCAGCTTGGCAGGCCCCACTGAAGCTTTCTTT. It yields the protein CASSLAGPTEAFF. Variable domain in full (rest from reference TRBV5-1 and TRBJ1-1): KAGVTQTPRYLIKTRGQQVTLSCSPISGHRSVSWYQQTPGQGLQFLFEYFSETQRNKGNFPGRFSGRQFSNSRSEMNVSTLELGDSALYLCASSLAGPTEAFFGQGTRLTVV.

The V and J genes are TRBV11-2 and TRBJ2-1, with D possibly being TRBD2 (6 bases). The CDR3 is 15 residues long. The V end lost 3 bases, the J end lost 4 bases, and 13 bases lay between the germline ends. Germline-derived CDR1 and CDR2 are SGHAT and FQNNGV. This CDR3 is CASSLVAAIYNEQFF. The CDR3 region has the DNA TGTGCCAGCAGCTTGGTAGCGGCGATTTACAATGAGCAGTTCTTC.

This chain connects TRBV7-9 to TRBJ1-6; no clear D gene. With 1 base removed from V and 7 bases from J, the gap between germline ends came to 8 bases. From germline, CDR1 is SEHNR and CDR2 FQNEAQ (reference sequence). The CDR3 is 14 amino acids. The CDR3 DNA sequence: TGTGCCAGCAGCTTAGGGACCCTAAATTCACCCCTCCACTTT. This codes for CASSLGTLNSPLHF.

The V gene is TRBV7-2, the J gene TRBJ1-1, with TRBD1 identical over 7 bases. From germline, CDR1 is SGHTA and CDR2 FQGNSA. CDR3 size: 15 residues. Losses at the gene ends were 5 bases for V and 0 bases for J; bases not matched to a gene: 6. Here the CDR3 reads CASSQGQIMNTEAFF. In DNA, the CDR3 is TGTGCCAGCAGCCAGGGACAGATAATGAACACTGAAGCTTTCTTT.

The chain links TRBV27 to TRBJ2-5, with TRBD1 matching 7 bases. This CDR3 region has 15 residues. Germline V gene data show CDR1 as MNHEY and CDR2 as SMNVEV (reference sequence). V gave up 5 bases and J gave up 4 bases; unmatched junction bases: 10. CDR3 protein: CASSPRDSARETQYF. Written as DNA, the CDR3 is TGTGCCAGCAGTCCCAGGGACAGCGCGCGAGAGACCCAGTACTTC.

This chain connects TRBV2 to TRBJ1-2; D call uncertain. The V and J ends lost 7 bases and 2 bases respectively, with 14 bases between them. The germline CDR1 and CDR2 sequences are SNHLY and FYNNEI. CDR3 length: 14 amino acids. As DNA, the CDR3 is TGTGCCAGCATTTCCAGGAACTCAAACTATGGCTACACCTTC. It encodes CASISRNSNYGYTF.

The rearrangement links TRBV30 to TRBJ2-7; D uncertain. There are 11 residues in the CDR3. The V and J ends lost 5 bases and 4 bases respectively, with 9 bases between them. Per germline, CDR1 GTSNPN and CDR2 SVGIG (reference sequence). The CDR3 region has the DNA TGTGCCTGGTCCTACTCGTACGAGCAGTACTTC. Its protein is CAWSYSYEQYF.

Details on this clone: Other DNA sequences in the sample encode the same CDR3. The chain couples TRBV4-1 to TRBJ2-2; unclear D gene. The V gene's germline CDR1 is MGHRA and CDR2 YSYEKL. The V and J ends lost 1 base and 2 bases respectively, with 11 bases between them. This CDR3 spans 16 amino acids. The CDR3 nucleotides read TGCGCCAGCAGCCAAGGGTCCGGGCCAAACACCGGGGAGCTGTTTTTT. It codes for CASSQGSGPNTGELFF.

This rearrangement joins TRBV19 to TRBJ1-6, with TRBD1 identical over 7 bases. The CDR3 is 15 amino acids. With 6 bases clipped from V and 0 bases from J, the junction kept 2 bases outside the gene matches. Germline CDR1 is LNHDA and CDR2 is SQIVND (reference sequence). This chain's CDR3 is CASRGTDSYNSPLHF. The CDR3, as DNA: TGTGCCAGTAGAGGGACAGACTCCTATAATTCACCCCTCCACTTT.

The V call is TRBV4-3, the J call TRBJ1-4; 11 positions agree with TRBD1. Germline V gives CDR1 LGHNA, CDR2 YSLEER. V was pared by 1 base and J by 8 bases, with 6 bases of the junction left unmatched. The CDR3 is made up of 16 amino acids. The CDR3 coding sequence is TGCGCCAGCAGCCAAGCTCCCGGGACAGGGGGGGAAAAACTGTTTTTT. Translated: CASSQAPGTGGEKLFF.

This clone showed up just a few times. This chain joins TRBV5-1 and TRBJ2-2; D unresolved. The CDR3 contains 14 residues. V was clipped by 7 bases and J by 1 base, with 11 bases between them. Germline CDR1 and CDR2: SGHRS and YFSETQ. The CDR3 sequence is CASRWTVNTGELFF. The CDR3 DNA reads as TGCGCCAGCCGATGGACCGTGAACACCGGGGAGCTGTTTTTT.

The chain has TRBV18 and TRBJ2-7; the D call may be TRBD1 or TRBD2 (5 bases each). Germline loops: CDR1 KGHSH, CDR2 LQKENI. The CDR3 runs to 15 residues. The V and J ends lost 3 bases and 3 bases respectively, with 15 bases between them. The CDR3 is CASSPDFRGFYEQYF. The CDR3 nucleotides read TGTGCCAGCTCACCCGACTTCCGGGGCTTCTACGAGCAGTACTTC.